A selection of T cell receptor beta chains follows, all from one sample in a study of shared clonotypes between healthy human individuals. Here immunoSEQ multiplex PCR was the method, and the copy in TCRdb shows in-frame clones only, minus some. In the table there are a few hundred thousand clones, 77% of which are singletons. Sequencing was done on a sample of PBMCs. The receptors were gathered from a middle-aged woman in good health. Some clones in this sample may be carry-over from other donors' samples. Both conserved end residues are part of each CDR3. The D gene is left open where the match is weak. The size of a clone is reported for some rows only, either as once, few or many, or as a class for expanded clones.

d_gene | abundance | j_gene | v_gene | CDR3nt | CDR3aa
. | once | TRBJ2-3 | TRBV7-6 | TGTGCCAGCAGCCTCACCCCGGATACGCAGTATTTT | CASSLTPDTQYF
. | . | TRBJ2-2 | TRBV6-5 | TGTGCCAGCAGTTTGGCCGGGGAGCTGTTTTTT | CASSLAGELFF
. | . | TRBJ1-1 | TRBV20-1 | TGCAGTGCCGGGTTGAACACTGAAGCTTTCTTT | CSAGLNTEAFF
TRBD2 | once | TRBJ2-1 | TRBV10-3 | TGTGCCATCAGTGCCGGGGGGAACAATGAGCAGTTCTTC | CAISAGGNNEQFF
TRBD1 | . | TRBJ2-7 | TRBV6-1 | TGTGCCAGCAGGAACAGGGGCGAGCAGTACTTC | CASRNRGEQYF
. | . | TRBJ2-2 | TRBV7-9 | TGTGCCAGCAGCTTAGACAGCCACCTCGGGGAGCTGTTTTTT | CASSLDSHLGELFF
. | once | TRBJ2-2 | TRBV19 | TGTGCCAGTAGTTCCCCTCACAGGGGGGGGACCGGGGAGCTGTTTTTT | CASSSPHRGGTGELFF
. | . | TRBJ1-4 | TRBV5-4 | TGTGCCAGCTCTACAGGAAATAATGAAAAACTGTTTTTT | CASSTGNNEKLFF
. | . | TRBJ1-5 | TRBV5-5 | TGTGCCAGCAGGCCAGGGGTAAGCAATCAGCCCCAGCATTTT | CASRPGVSNQPQHF
TRBD2 | once | TRBJ2-3 | TRBV4-2 | TGTGCCAGCAGTCCTCTTAGCGGGACCACAGATACGCAGTATTTT | CASSPLSGTTDTQYF
TRBD2 | . | TRBJ2-1 | TRBV9 | TGTGCCAGCAGCGTAGTGGGTAGCGGGAGAAATGAGCAGTTCTTC | CASSVVGSGRNEQFF